The rows below give T cell receptor beta chains drawn from one sample of a study of shared clonotypes between healthy human individuals. Method: immunoSEQ multiplex PCR; TCRdb's copy keeps in-frame clones and lacks some. In the table there are hundreds of thousands of clones, more than 95% of which are singletons. Sequencing was carried out using naive CD4+ T cells sorted from blood. These receptors originate from a woman aged 25 to 39 in good health. Each CDR3 is given with its conserved first and last residue. D genes are given only for firm matches. Some rows mark clone size as missing; the rest say once, few, many or name a class of expanded clone.

length,size,V,D,J,DNA,CDR3
14,NA,TRBV5-6,NA,TRBJ2-1,TGTGCCAGCAGCTTGGTCTCCAGCATATGGGAGCAGTTCTTC,CASSLVSSIWEQFF
16,once,TRBV19,TRBD1,TRBJ1-3,TGTGCCAGTAGTTTCGGGACAGGCAGGCTGGAAAACACCATATATTTT,CASSFGTGRLENTIYF
13,NA,TRBV10-2,TRBD1,TRBJ1-4,TGCGCCAGCCGGGACAGGGTTAGTGAAAAACTGTTTTTT,CASRDRVSEKLFF
13,NA,TRBV7-2,TRBD2,TRBJ2-1,TGTGCCAGCCAACCCGGGGGGTACAATGAGCAGTTCTTC,CASQPGGYNEQFF
14,NA,TRBV27,NA,TRBJ2-3,TGTGCCAGCAGTTTTTCAGGAGCCACAGATACGCAGTATTTT,CASSFSGATDTQYF
14,once,TRBV9,NA,TRBJ1-1,TGTGCCAGCAGCGTAGTTGGAGGAAACACTGAAGCTTTCTTT,CASSVVGGNTEAFF
13,once,TRBV29-1,NA,TRBJ1-1,TGCAGCGTTGAGGAGGTGGTGAACACTGAAGCTTTCTTT,CSVEEVVNTEAFF
15,NA,TRBV4-2,TRBD1,TRBJ1-5,TGTGCCAGCAGCCAAGATAGACAGGGGAATCAGCCCCAGCATTTT,CASSQDRQGNQPQHF
12,NA,TRBV28,NA,TRBJ2-7,TGTGCCAGCAGTTTACTCGGATTCGAGCAGTACTTC,CASSLLGFEQYF
15,NA,TRBV6-1,NA,TRBJ1-5,TGTGCCACGCAATGGGACACAAATAGCAATCAGCCCCAGCATTTT,CATQWDTNSNQPQHF
15,NA,TRBV5-1,TRBD1,TRBJ1-5,TGCGCCAGCAGCTTGGGGACAGGGGTGACTCAGCCCCAGCATTTT,CASSLGTGVTQPQHF
16,NA,TRBV27,NA,TRBJ2-3,TGTGCCAGCAGTTTAGGCCCCACTTGGGCGAGAGATACGCAGTATTTT,CASSLGPTWARDTQYF
13,NA,TRBV6-4,NA,TRBJ1-1,TGTGCCAGCACAGTGATGATGAACACTGAAGCTTTCTTT,CASTVMMNTEAFF
13,NA,TRBV19,NA,TRBJ2-1,TGTGCCAGTAGTAGCGGCTCCTACAATGAGCAGTTCTTC,CASSSGSYNEQFF
15,NA,TRBV5-1,NA,TRBJ2-7,TGCGCCAGCAGCGCCCGTGACATGGGCCCCTACGAGCAGTACTTC,CASSARDMGPYEQYF
16,NA,TRBV6-5,TRBD2,TRBJ2-7,TGTGCCAGCAGTTACTCGAAAGCCGGGGGGAAAATAGAGCAGTACTTC,CASSYSKAGGKIEQYF
14,NA,TRBV9,NA,TRBJ1-2,TGTGCCAGCAGCGCACAGGTCCTCACCCGTGGCTACACCTTC,CASSAQVLTRGYTF
18,NA,TRBV29-1,NA,TRBJ2-6,TGCAGCGTTGAAGAGGAGGTGAACAGCCAATCTGGGGCCAACGTCCTGACTTTC,CSVEEEVNSQSGANVLTF
19,NA,TRBV7-9,NA,TRBJ2-4,TGTGCCAGCAGCTTAGAGGGGACCCCAGGGTTTCTAGCCAAAAACATTCAGTACTTC,CASSLEGTPGFLAKNIQYF
14,NA,TRBV28,NA,TRBJ2-6,TGTGCCAGTCTGGGTTTCTCTGGGGCCAACGTCCTGACTTTC,CASLGFSGANVLTF
12,NA,TRBV18,NA,TRBJ2-5,TGTGCCAGCTCACCAGGAGGGGAGACCCAGTACTTC,CASSPGGETQYF
15,NA,TRBV9,TRBD2,TRBJ2-2,TGTGCCAGCAGCGTGGTGACTAGCACCACCGGGGAGCTGTTTTTT,CASSVVTSTTGELFF
18,NA,TRBV7-9,NA,TRBJ2-1,TGTGCCAGCAGCTTAGGAGGCCCAGGGGCCGTCGATAACAATGAGCAGTTCTTC,CASSLGGPGAVDNNEQFF
17,NA,TRBV7-8,TRBD1,TRBJ1-5,TGTGCCAGCAGCTCCCGGGACAGGGGCCATAGCAATCAGCCCCAGCATTTT,CASSSRDRGHSNQPQHF